Listed below are T cell receptor beta chains from one sample, sequenced in a study of shared clonotypes between healthy human individuals. TCRdb's copy holds only in-frame clones and misses some; the assay was immunoSEQ multiplex PCR. The table records 950,000 to 1,300,000 clones, about 70% of them present only once. Sequencing used memory CD4+ T cells sorted from blood. These receptors originate from a young man in good health. Each CDR3 is given with its conserved first and last residue. A D gene is named only where the DNA matches it firmly. Clone size is given for some rows only: seen once, a few or many times, or a class if the clone is expanded.

v_gene	d_gene	j_gene	abundance	CDR3aa	CDR3nt
TRBV25-1	.	TRBJ1-6	.	CASSEYLGADSPLHF	TGTGCCAGCAGTGAATATTTAGGGGCCGATTCACCCCTCCACTTT
TRBV30	TRBD1	TRBJ2-4	.	CAWSAPPTAWDRNIQYF	TGTGCCTGGAGTGCCCCCCCAACCGCCTGGGACAGGAACATTCAGTACTTC
TRBV19	TRBD1	TRBJ1-2	medium-sized	CASSTTGYGGTGYTF	TGTGCCAGTAGTACGACAGGGTACGGGGGTACTGGCTACACCTTC
TRBV11-2	.	TRBJ2-3	.	CASSLMVGGDTQYF	TGTGCCAGCAGCCTAATGGTCGGTGGGGATACGCAGTATTTT
TRBV5-4	TRBD2	TRBJ2-3	.	CASSLGTSFSTDTQYF	TGTGCCAGCAGCTTGGGGACTAGCTTTAGCACAGATACGCAGTATTTT
TRBV4-2	.	TRBJ1-2	.	CASSQDRPGANGYTF	TGTGCCAGCAGCCAAGATAGGCCAGGGGCAAACGGCTACACCTTC
TRBV6-5	.	TRBJ1-2	.	CASSYTHTAYTF	TGTGCCAGCAGTTACACCCATACAGCCTACACCTTC
TRBV6-5	TRBD1	TRBJ2-7	.	CASSYTGQGSYEQYF	TGTGCCAGCAGTTACACGGGACAGGGGTCCTACGAGCAGTACTTC
TRBV7-2	.	TRBJ1-1	.	CASSLSGRVDTEAFF	TGTGCCAGCAGCTTATCCGGGAGGGTGGACACTGAAGCTTTCTTT
TRBV11-2	TRBD1	TRBJ2-7	.	CASSLVGQGAYEQYF	TGTGCCAGCAGCTTAGTGGGACAGGGGGCTTACGAGCAGTACTTC
TRBV27	.	TRBJ2-4	.	CASSLTQILAKNIQYF	TGTGCCAGCAGTTTAACACAGATACTAGCCAAAAACATTCAGTACTTC
TRBV6-6	.	TRBJ1-2	.	CASSLDRNYGYTF	TGTGCCAGCAGCCTAGACCGGAACTATGGCTACACCTTC
TRBV18	TRBD1	TRBJ1-2	once	CASSPGQERGYTF	TGTGCCAGCTCACCAGGACAGGAAAGGGGCTACACCTTC
TRBV5-1	.	TRBJ1-5	.	CASSLGGILQPQHF	TGCGCCAGCAGCTTGGGGGGGATTTTGCAGCCCCAGCATTTT
TRBV18	.	TRBJ2-3	.	CASSPPARSDTQYF	TGTGCCAGCTCACCACCGGCACGCTCGGATACGCAGTATTTT
TRBV30	TRBD1	TRBJ2-2	.	CAWSVRPGQGFGELFF	TGTGCCTGGAGTGTACGGCCGGGACAGGGTTTCGGGGAGCTGTTTTTT
TRBV10-3	.	TRBJ1-1	few	CAISDWGSTEAFF	TGTGCCATCAGTGACTGGGGGTCCACTGAAGCTTTCTTT
TRBV5-1	TRBD1	TRBJ1-4	.	CASSLEGQGTFTNEKLFF	TGCGCCAGCAGCTTGGAGGGACAGGGGACCTTCACTAATGAAAAACTGTTTTTT
TRBV2	TRBD1	TRBJ1-4	.	CASSESTGKNEKLFF	TGTGCCAGCAGTGAGTCGACAGGGAAGAATGAAAAACTGTTTTTT
TRBV5-4	TRBD1	TRBJ2-7	.	CASSPGADRGKYEQYF	TGTGCCAGCAGCCCAGGCGCGGACAGGGGGAAATACGAGCAGTACTTC
TRBV7-2	TRBD2	TRBJ2-5	.	CASSLWTSGRVETQYF	TGTGCCAGCAGCCTATGGACTAGCGGGAGGGTAGAGACCCAGTACTTC
TRBV19	.	TRBJ1-1	few	CASSSWGNTEAFF	TGTGCCAGTAGTAGCTGGGGGAACACTGAAGCTTTCTTT
TRBV27	.	TRBJ1-5	once	CASSFGNWGRQPQHF	TGTGCCAGCAGTTTTGGAAACTGGGGTCGGCAGCCCCAGCATTTT
TRBV27	.	TRBJ2-7	.	CASLESLGSYEQYF	TGTGCCAGCCTCGAATCCCTCGGGTCCTACGAGCAGTACTTC
TRBV5-6	.	TRBJ2-7	once	CASSRMDSRYEQYF	TGTGCCAGCAGCCGAATGGACAGCCGCTACGAGCAGTACTTC
TRBV30	.	TRBJ1-4	few	CAWGFEKLFF	TGTGCCTGGGGCTTCGAAAAACTGTTTTTT
TRBV28	.	TRBJ2-2	.	CASSIGDPGAGELFF	TGTGCCAGCAGCATAGGGGACCCCGGGGCCGGGGAGCTGTTTTTT
TRBV11-2	.	TRBJ1-1	few	CASSLAGGNMNTEAFF	TGTGCCAGCAGCTTAGCGGGGGGAAATATGAACACTGAAGCTTTCTTT